Listed below are T cell receptor beta chains from one sample, sequenced in a study of blood T cell repertoires in COVID-19. Measured with immunoSEQ multiplex PCR; TCRdb has only the in-frame clones, and not every one. The repertoire holds 50,000 to 75,000 clones, with roughly 85% as singletons. The sequencing input was peripheral blood. Receptors originate from a man aged 60-69 years with acute or convalescent COVID-19. Both conserved end residues are part of each CDR3. D genes are given only for firm matches. Part of the rows lack a size; the others show once, few, many or a class for expanded clones.

NA TRBJ1-1 NA TRBV9 CASSVVGGNTEAFF TGTGCCAGCAGCGTAGTAGGGGGGAACACTGAAGCTTTCTTT
NA TRBJ1-6 TRBD1 TRBV7-2 CASSPRGQYNSPLHF TGTGCCAGCAGCCCGAGGGGACAGTATAATTCACCCCTCCACTTT
NA TRBJ1-2 TRBD1 TRBV6-5 CASSYTTGGYGYTF TGTGCCAGCAGTTATACCACAGGGGGCTATGGCTACACCTTC
NA TRBJ2-7 NA TRBV27 CASSLYLQGYEQYF TGTGCCAGCAGTTTATATTTGCAGGGCTACGAGCAGTACTTC
few TRBJ1-6 NA TRBV14 CASSQVTYNSPLHF TGTGCCAGCAGCCAAGTAACCTATAATTCACCCCTCCACTTT
many TRBJ2-7 NA TRBV2 CASSESTQVSYEQYF TGTGCCAGCAGTGAATCTACCCAGGTATCCTACGAGCAGTACTTC
NA TRBJ1-6 NA TRBV7-3 CASSVRGGSPLHF TGTGCCAGCAGCGTTCGGGGGGGTTCACCCCTCCACTTT
NA TRBJ2-7 NA TRBV6-5 CASRKQGGYEQYF TGTGCCAGCAGAAAACAGGGGGGGTACGAGCAGTACTTC
NA TRBJ1-2 NA TRBV6-5 CASSPTRANYGYTF TGTGCCAGCAGCCCGACTAGAGCTAACTATGGCTACACCTTC
NA TRBJ1-3 NA TRBV9 CASSVERGSTIYF TGTGCCAGCAGCGTAGAGCGGGGCAGCACCATATATTTT
NA TRBJ1-2 NA TRBV5-5 CASSLEQLNYGYTF TGTGCCAGCAGCTTGGAACAGCTCAACTATGGCTACACCTTC
NA TRBJ2-3 TRBD2 TRBV19 CASSFRLAGARTDTQYF TGTGCCAGTAGTTTCAGACTAGCGGGAGCCAGAACAGATACGCAGTATTTT
NA TRBJ1-5 NA TRBV15 CATSTRTSLQPQHF TGTGCCACCAGCACGAGGACATCCCTTCAGCCCCAGCATTTT
NA TRBJ2-5 NA TRBV28 CASKGGGVRQETQYF TGTGCCAGCAAGGGAGGGGGAGTAAGGCAAGAGACCCAGTACTTC
NA TRBJ1-6 TRBD1 TRBV11-2 CASSSPLGQANRAPLHF TGTGCCAGCAGCTCACCCTTGGGACAGGCTAATAGGGCACCCCTCCACTTT
NA TRBJ2-7 NA TRBV18 CASSPRQGTYEQYF TGTGCCAGCTCACCAAGGCAGGGGACCTACGAGCAGTACTTC
NA TRBJ2-7 TRBD2 TRBV5-1 CASTKLAGDPGEQYF TGCGCCAGCACCAAACTAGCGGGAGATCCGGGCGAGCAGTACTTC
once TRBJ1-1 NA TRBV5-4 CASSSSPTEAFF TGTGCCAGCAGCTCTTCTCCCACTGAAGCTTTCTTT
once TRBJ2-1 NA TRBV7-9 CASGWTGRVYEQFF TGTGCCAGCGGCTGGACAGGGAGGGTCTATGAGCAGTTCTTC
NA TRBJ2-2 TRBD2 TRBV4-2 CASSRELRTSGSTGELFF TGTGCCAGCAGCCGAGAACTACGGACTAGCGGGAGTACCGGGGAGCTGTTTTTT
few TRBJ1-1 NA TRBV18 CASSPNSRDTEAFF TGTGCCAGCTCACCAAATTCCAGGGACACTGAAGCTTTCTTT
NA TRBJ1-3 NA TRBV5-4 CASSFGISGNTIYF TGTGCCAGCAGCTTCGGGATCTCTGGAAACACCATATATTTT
NA TRBJ2-1 TRBD2 TRBV5-1 CASSPRLAGLRPNEQFF TGCGCCAGCAGCCCGAGACTAGCGGGATTAAGGCCCAATGAGCAGTTCTTC
few TRBJ1-4 NA TRBV7-9 CASSLGTTNEKLFF TGTGCCAGCAGCTTAGGGACAACCAATGAAAAACTGTTTTTT
NA TRBJ2-3 NA TRBV21-1 CASGASGRVTDTQYF TGTGCCAGCGGGGCTAGCGGGAGGGTCACAGATACGCAGTATTTT
once TRBJ2-1 TRBD2 TRBV25-1 CASKTSGSYNEQFF TGTGCCAGCAAGACTAGCGGGTCGTACAATGAGCAGTTCTTC
NA TRBJ2-7 NA TRBV28 CASSLRTLYEQYF TGTGCCAGCAGTTTACGGACTCTCTACGAGCAGTACTTC
NA TRBJ1-2 TRBD1 TRBV12-3/TRBV12-4 CASSSRTGRTF TGTGCCAGCAGTTCCCGGACAGGGAGGACCTTC